The 8 T cell receptor beta chains presented below share a single source sample, sequenced in a study of blood T cell repertoires in COVID-19. This table comes from immunoSEQ multiplex PCR, and its TCRdb copy is limited to in-frame clones, with some not included. Here the sample spans 70,000 to 100,000 clones, 86% being singletons. Sample: peripheral blood. The receptors stem from an elderly man with active or convalescent COVID-19.

The chain is built from TRBV21-1 and TRBJ1-1. TRBV21-1 corresponds to a pseudogene. The CDR3 covers 15 residues. The CDR3 spells CASSPRFGGEAEAFF. The CDR3 coding sequence is TGTGCCAGCAGCCCCCGTTTTGGCGGGGAAGCTGAAGCTTTCTTT.

V gene TRBV27 combines with J gene TRBJ2-5; D possibly corresponds to TRBD2 (6 bases). The length of the CDR3 is 16 residues. V was clipped by 0 bases and J by 5 bases, with 16 bases between them. CDR1 and CDR2 from the germline V gene are MNHEY and SMNVEV (reference sequence). CDR3 in amino acids: CASSLSVGLGRETQYF. The CDR3, as DNA: TGTGCCAGCAGTTTATCAGTGGGACTGGGAAGGGAGACCCAGTACTTC.

This chain links TRBV3-1 (or the pseudogene TRBV3-2) with TRBJ1-6, with D unclear. The CDR3 contains 13 residues. Trimming cost V 1 base and J 7 bases, with 5 bases left between them. The germline V gene has CDR1 LGHDT and CDR2 YNNKEL (reference sequence). DNA for the CDR3: TGTGCCAGCAGCCAAGCTGCGAATTCACCCCTCCACTTT. Amino acid sequence: CASSQAANSPLHF.

The chain has TRBV11-2 and TRBJ2-1; 10 bases are a match to TRBD1. Germline V gives CDR1 SGHAT, CDR2 FQNNGV. This CDR3 is 13 amino acids long. V was clipped by 5 bases and J by 11 bases; unmatched bases: 6. The CDR3 nucleotides read TGTGCCAGCAGCGGGCAGGGACAGGGGAAGCAGTTCTTC. Translated: CASSGQGQGKQFF. The whole variable domain, filled in from reference TRBV11-2 and TRBJ2-1, reads EAGVAQSPRYKIIEKRQSVAFWCNPISGHATLYWYQQILGQGPKLLIQFQNNGVVDDSQLPKDRFSAERLKGVDSTLKIQPAKLEDSAVYLCASSGQGQGKQFFGPGTRLTVL.

This clone has just one count. The rearrangement uses TRBV6-6 and TRBJ1-1; no firm D call. The CDR3 runs to 16 residues. Germline CDR1 and CDR2: MNHNY and SVGAGI (reference sequence). V dropped 5 bases and J dropped 0 bases, with 16 bases sitting between them. CDR3 loop: CASSATRSGMNTEAFF. The CDR3 bases are TGTGCCAGCAGTGCGACAAGGTCAGGAATGAACACTGAAGCTTTCTTT.

The genes are TRBV7-9 and TRBJ2-3; 9 nucleotides line up with TRBD2. The J segment lost 1 base and the V segment lost 3 bases, leaving 2 bases of the junction unmatched. The CDR3 has 15 residues. Per the germline V gene, CDR1 is SEHNR and CDR2 is FQNEAQ (reference sequence). CDR3 nucleotide sequence: TGTGCCAGCAGCTTGAGGACTAGCGGCACAGATACGCAGTATTTT. It codes for CASSLRTSGTDTQYF.

This chain joins TRBV19 and TRBJ2-2; 7 positions agree with TRBD1. J lost 0 bases, V lost 8 bases, and 12 bases had no gene match. This CDR3 spans 17 amino acids. Germline-derived CDR1 and CDR2 are LNHDA and SQIVND (reference sequence). The DNA for the CDR3 is TGTGCCAGTCGAAGTCCGGGACAGAGGACGAACACCGGGGAGCTGTTTTTT. Translating it yields CASRSPGQRTNTGELFF.

V gene TRBV6-5 combines with J gene TRBJ2-7; TRBD2 might be the D (5 bases). The germline V gene encodes CDR1 MNHEY and CDR2 SVGAGI. There are 13 residues in the CDR3. Trimming stripped 1 base from V and 3 bases from J, with 7 bases between. The CDR3 nucleotides are TGTGCCAGCAGTTACTTCGGGAACTACGAGCAGTACTTC. This translates into CASSYFGNYEQYF.